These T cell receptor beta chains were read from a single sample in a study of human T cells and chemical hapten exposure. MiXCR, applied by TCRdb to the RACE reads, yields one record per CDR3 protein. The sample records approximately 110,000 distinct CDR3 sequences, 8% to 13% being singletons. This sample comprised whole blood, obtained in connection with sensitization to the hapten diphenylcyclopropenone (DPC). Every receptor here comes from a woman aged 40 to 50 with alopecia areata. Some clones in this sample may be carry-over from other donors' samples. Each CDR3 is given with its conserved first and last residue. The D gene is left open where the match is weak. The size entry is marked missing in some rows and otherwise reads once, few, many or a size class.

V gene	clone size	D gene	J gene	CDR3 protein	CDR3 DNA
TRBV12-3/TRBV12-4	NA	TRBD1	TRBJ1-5	CASSLRTGTGQPQHF	TGTGCCAGCAGTCTACGGACAGGGACAGGTCAGCCCCAGCATTTT
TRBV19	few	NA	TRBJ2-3	CASRMVGAEAQYF	TGTGCCAGTAGGATGGTAGGGGCCGAAGCGCAGTATTTT
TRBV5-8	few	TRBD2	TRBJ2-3	CASSLRAGGPGDTQYF	TGTGCCAGCAGCTTGCGAGCGGGGGGGCCCGGAGATACGCAGTATTTT
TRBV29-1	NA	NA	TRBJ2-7	CSVSEPDSYEQYF	TGCAGCGTTTCCGAACCGGACAGCTACGAGCAGTACTTC
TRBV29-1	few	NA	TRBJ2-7	CSVETGFGYEQYF	TGCAGCGTTGAAACAGGCTTCGGCTACGAGCAGTACTTC
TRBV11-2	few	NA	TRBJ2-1	CASSLDSTVRLPFF	TGTGCCAGCAGCTTAGATTCCACAGTTCGTCTACCGTTCTTC
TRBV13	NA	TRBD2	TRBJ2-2	CASSPGTSGPTGELFF	TGTGCCAGCAGCCCCGGGACTAGCGGGCCGACCGGGGAGCTGTTTTTT
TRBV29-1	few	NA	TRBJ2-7	CSPPWWIAPYEQYF	TGCAGCCCCCCATGGTGGATAGCCCCGTACGAGCAGTACTTC
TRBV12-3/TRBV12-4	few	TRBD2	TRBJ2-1	CASSPSAGVGNNEQFF	TGTGCCAGCAGTCCCTCAGCGGGAGTAGGGAACAATGAGCAGTTCTTC
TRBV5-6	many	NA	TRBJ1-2	CASSLGRMAGYTF	TGTGCCAGCAGCTTGGGAAGGATGGCTGGCTACACCTTC
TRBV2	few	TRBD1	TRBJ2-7	CASSVETGAYEQYF	TGTGCCAGCAGTGTCGAGACAGGGGCCTACGAGCAGTACTTC
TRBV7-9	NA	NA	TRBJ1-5	CASSDIGNQPQHF	TGTGCCAGCAGCGATATAGGCAATCAGCCCCAGCATTTT
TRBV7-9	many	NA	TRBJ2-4	CASSHLDSLIQYF	TGTGCCAGCAGTCATCTGGACAGCCTAATTCAGTACTTC
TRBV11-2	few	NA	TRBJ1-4	CASSLDRQAERLFF	TGTGCCAGCAGCTTAGATCGGCAGGCCGAGAGACTGTTTTTT
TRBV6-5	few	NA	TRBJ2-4	CASSSAGFDLASRKNIQYF	TGTGCCAGCAGTTCCGCCGGATTCGATTTAGCTAGTCGAAAAAACATTCAGTACTTC
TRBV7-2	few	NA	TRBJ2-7	CASSPEGSSYEQYF	TGTGCCAGCAGCCCTGAAGGGTCGTCCTACGAGCAGTACTTC
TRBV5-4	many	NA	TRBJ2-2	CASSSGANTGELFF	TGTGCCAGCAGCTCGGGCGCCAACACCGGGGAGCTGTTTTTT
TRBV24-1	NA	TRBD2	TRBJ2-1	CATSDLTSGRKYEQFF	TGTGCCACCAGTGATTTGACTAGCGGGAGAAAATATGAGCAGTTCTTC
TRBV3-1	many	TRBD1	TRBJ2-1	CASSQDPGTGGRNEQFF	TGTGCCAGCAGCCAAGATCCTGGGACAGGGGGGCGGAATGAGCAGTTCTTC
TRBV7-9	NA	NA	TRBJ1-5	CASSLAAGHFNQPQHF	TGTGCCAGCAGCTTAGCAGCCGGGCATTTCAATCAGCCCCAGCATTTT
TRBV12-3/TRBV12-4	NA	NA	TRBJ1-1	CASSTPTGGDPEAFF	TGTGCCAGCAGTACCCCGACAGGAGGGGACCCTGAAGCTTTCTTT
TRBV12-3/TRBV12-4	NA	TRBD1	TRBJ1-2	CASTIQGASGYTF	TGTGCCAGCACCATACAGGGGGCGTCGGGCTACACCTTC
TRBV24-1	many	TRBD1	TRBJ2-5	CATSDPTGVYQETQYF	TGTGCCACCAGTGACCCGACAGGGGTCTATCAAGAGACCCAGTACTTC
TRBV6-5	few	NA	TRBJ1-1	CASKNGRGTYTEAFF	TGTGCCAGCAAAAATGGGAGGGGGACCTACACTGAAGCTTTCTTT
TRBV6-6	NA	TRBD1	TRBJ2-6	CASTGTGGAGANVLTF	TGTGCCAGTACCGGGACAGGGGGCGCTGGGGCCAACGTCCTGACTTTC
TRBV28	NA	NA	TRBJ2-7	CASSTTGYEQYF	TGTGCCAGCAGCACTACAGGTTACGAGCAGTACTTC
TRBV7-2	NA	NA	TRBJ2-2	CATLYLGQGDTGELFF	TGTGCCACCCTATACTTGGGCCAGGGAGACACCGGGGAGCTGTTTTTT
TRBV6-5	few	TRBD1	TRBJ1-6	CASSYRQGKNSPLHF	TGTGCCAGCAGTTACCGACAGGGAAAGAATTCACCCCTCCACTTT
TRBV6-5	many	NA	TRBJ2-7	CASSYSVLPQAEQYF	TGTGCCAGCAGTTACTCGGTACTACCCCAAGCGGAGCAGTACTTC
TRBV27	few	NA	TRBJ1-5	CASSPGNLWNQLQHF	TGTGCCAGCAGTCCCGGGAACTTGTGGAATCAGCTCCAGCATTTT
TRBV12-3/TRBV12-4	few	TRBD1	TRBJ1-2	CASSLQGANGYTF	TGTGCCAGCAGTTTGCAGGGGGCGAATGGCTACACCTTC
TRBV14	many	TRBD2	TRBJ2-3	CASSQRTGGPTDTQYF	TGTGCCAGCAGCCAGAGGACGGGAGGACCCACAGATACGCAGTATTTT
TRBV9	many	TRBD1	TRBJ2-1	CASSVARGQGVNEQFF	TGTGCCAGCAGCGTAGCTAGGGGACAGGGGGTGAATGAGCAGTTCTTC
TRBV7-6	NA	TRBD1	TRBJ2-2	CASSPRGLYGELFF	TGTGCCAGCAGCCCTAGGGGGCTTTACGGGGAGCTGTTTTTT
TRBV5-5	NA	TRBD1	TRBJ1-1	CASSLAGGVEAFF	TGTGCCAGCAGCTTGGCAGGGGGGGTTGAAGCTTTCTTT
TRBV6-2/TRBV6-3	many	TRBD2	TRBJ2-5	CASSHTSGGPLQYF	TGTGCCAGCAGTCACACTAGCGGGGGGCCTCTCCAGTACTTC
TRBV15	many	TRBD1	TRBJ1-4	CATSTLGQGKEATNEKLFF	TGTGCCACCAGCACCCTCGGACAGGGAAAAGAGGCAACTAATGAAAAACTGTTTTTT
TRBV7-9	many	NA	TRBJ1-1	CASSLQGGTEAFF	TGTGCCAGCAGCTTACAGGGTGGCACTGAAGCTTTCTTT
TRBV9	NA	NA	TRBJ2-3	CASSGQGGRAGTDTQYF	TGTGCCAGCAGCGGGCAAGGCGGCAGGGCGGGGACAGATACGCAGTATTTT
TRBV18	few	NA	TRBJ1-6	CASSPAPDSNSPLHF	TGTGCCAGCTCACCCGCACCCGACAGCAATTCACCCCTCCACTTT
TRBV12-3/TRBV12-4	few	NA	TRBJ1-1	CASSLTRVSTEAFF	TGTGCCAGCAGTTTAACTCGAGTGAGCACTGAAGCTTTCTTT
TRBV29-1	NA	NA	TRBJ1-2	CSVEDRLARTYGYTF	TGCAGCGTTGAAGATCGTCTCGCCAGGACCTATGGCTACACCTTC
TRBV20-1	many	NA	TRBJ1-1	CSARSPGDFTEAFF	TGCAGTGCTAGATCACCAGGGGACTTCACTGAAGCTTTCTTT
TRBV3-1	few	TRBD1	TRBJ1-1	CASSQGTGAAEAFF	TGTGCCAGCAGCCAGGGGACAGGGGCTGCTGAAGCTTTCTTT
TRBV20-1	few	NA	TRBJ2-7	CSAAISGGGPYEQYF	TGCAGTGCAGCCATCTCAGGGGGGGGCCCCTACGAGCAGTACTTC
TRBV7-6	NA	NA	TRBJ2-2	CASSLTAGRTGELFF	TGTGCCAGCAGCTTAACGGCAGGCCGAACCGGGGAGCTGTTTTTT
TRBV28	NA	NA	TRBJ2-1	CASRPLQGIQFF	TGTGCCAGCAGACCCCTACAGGGCATACAGTTCTTC
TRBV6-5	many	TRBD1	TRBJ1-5	CASSPGTVFQPQHF	TGTGCCAGCAGTCCCGGGACAGTCTTTCAGCCCCAGCATTTT